Below are 6 T cell receptor beta chains sequenced from a single sample in a study of T-cell memory formation after mild COVID-19. TCRdb independently ran MiXCR on the 5' RACE reads; one entry per CDR3 protein. The sample lists 350,000 to 450,000 distinct CDR3 sequences, roughly an eighth occurring once. The sample was PBMCs or a T cell subset sorted from them (not recorded which). Receptors originate from a man younger than 30 who had mild COVID-19 (a few samples of this study predate the infection). Cell type and time point are not known.

The table lists this clonotype with a few counts. V gene TRBV19 combines with J gene TRBJ2-6; tentative D call: TRBD1 (7 bases). The V and J ends lost 9 bases and 2 bases respectively, with 14 bases between them. Germline lookup yields CDR1 LNHDA and CDR2 SQIVND (reference sequence). The CDR3 has 15 amino acids. This CDR3 reads CASISGGTGANVLTF. CDR3 bases: TGTGCCAGCATTTCAGGGGGGACTGGGGCCAACGTCCTGACTTTC.

This chain's CDR3 is CASSFSAGSTYEQYF. The CDR3 coding sequence is TGCGCCAGCAGCTTCTCGGCGGGGAGCACCTACGAGCAGTACTTC. This chain links TRBV5-1 with TRBJ2-7; the D gene is possibly TRBD2 (6 bases). Germline V gene lookup returns CDR1 SGHRS and CDR2 YFSETQ. Trimming removed 2 bases at V and 2 bases at J, with 14 bases between. The CDR3 covers 15 residues. The full variable domain, in which reference TRBV5-1 and TRBJ2-7 provide the parts outside the CDR3, is KAGVTQTPRYLIKTRGQQVTLSCSPISGHRSVSWYQQTPGQGLQFLFEYFSETQRNKGNFPGRFSGRQFSNSRSEMNVSTLELGDSALYLCASSFSAGSTYEQYFGPGTRLTVT.

The genes are TRBV12-3 or TRBV12-4 and TRBJ2-7; no definite D call. The V and J ends lost 3 bases and 2 bases respectively, with 11 bases between them. The CDR3 runs to 14 residues. The CDR3 region has the DNA TGTGCCAGCAGTTTCCCGGATACCCCCTACGAGCAGTACTTC. It encodes CASSFPDTPYEQYF.

This clonotype has more than one count but fewer than ten. This sequence joins TRBV20-1 and TRBJ2-5, with 8 bases fitting TRBD1. Germline loops: CDR1 DFQATT, CDR2 SNEGSKA (reference sequence). This CDR3 contains 15 residues. The V segment lost 3 bases and the J segment 4 bases; nucleotides outside the gene matches: 10. In DNA form, the CDR3 reads TGCAGTGCTAGCGGGCAGGGGGCCGGTCGAGAGACCCAGTACTTC. It specifies CSASGQGAGRETQYF.

This chain connects TRBV2 to TRBJ1-2; D unclear. Trimming left V 3 bases short and J 5 bases short, with 19 bases between. CDR3 size: 16 residues. In germline, CDR1 is SNHLY, CDR2 FYNNEI. Written as DNA, the CDR3 is TGTGCCAGCAGTGAGGGCAATAGGGCAGAAGTATATGGCTACACCTTC. The encoded protein is CASSEGNRAEVYGYTF.

This clonotype was seen only a few times. The genes are TRBV7-9 and TRBJ2-5, with a possible D match to TRBD2 (6 bases). From germline, CDR1 is SEHNR and CDR2 FQNEAQ (reference sequence). The ends were cut back, 1 base at V and 6 bases at J, with 15 bases in the middle. This CDR3 spans 15 amino acids. Written as DNA, the CDR3 is TGTGCCAGCAGCTTAGAAGGGCGGGACCCTAAGACCCAGTACTTC. It is translated as CASSLEGRDPKTQYF.